Described below is a single TCR beta chain sequence and its context. Using RNA transcripts as the source, TCR beta CDR3 regions were amplified. The HTBI set primed first-round TCR CDR3 RT-PCR. MiXCR was run by TCRdb on the multiplex PCR reads, yielding one entry per CDR3 protein. The sample holds fewer than 350,000 distinct CDR3 sequences, about an eighth seen once. The CDR3 extends over 15 amino acids. V shed 4 bases, J shed 10 bases, and the junction held 11 bases outside the gene matches. Germline V lookup: CDR1 DFQATT, CDR2 SNEGSKA (reference sequence). The sample originates from a study of T cells in Graves' hyperthyroidism and ophthalmopathy.

The chain combines TRBV20-1 with TRBJ2-1; 12 nucleotides match TRBD2. The TCR comes from a woman aged 40 to 50 with Graves' hyperthyroidism. Sequencing used blood. DNA of the CDR3: TGCAGTGCTATACTAGCGGGAGGCCCGGATAACGAGCAGTTCTTC. Translating gives CSAILAGGPDNEQFF.